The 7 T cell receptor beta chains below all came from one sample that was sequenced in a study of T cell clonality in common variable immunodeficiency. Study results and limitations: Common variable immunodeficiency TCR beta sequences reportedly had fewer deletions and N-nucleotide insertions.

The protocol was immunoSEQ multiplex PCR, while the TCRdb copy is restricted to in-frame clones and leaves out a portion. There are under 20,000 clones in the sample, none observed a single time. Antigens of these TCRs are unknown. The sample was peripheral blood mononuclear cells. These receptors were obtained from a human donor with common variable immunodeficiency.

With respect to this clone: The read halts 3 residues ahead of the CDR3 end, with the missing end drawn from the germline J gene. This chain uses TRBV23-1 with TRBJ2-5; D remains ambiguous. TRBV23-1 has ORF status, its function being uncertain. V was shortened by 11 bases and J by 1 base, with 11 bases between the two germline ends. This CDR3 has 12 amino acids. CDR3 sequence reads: CAGVRVQETQYF. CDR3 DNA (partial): TGCGCCGGAGTCCGGGTCCAAGAGACC.

The part of the CDR3 DNA that was read is TGTGCCAGCAGTGAGAGGGGGGGGCAAGAGACC. This sequence encodes CASSERGGQET. The entire CDR3 is CASSERGGQETQYF. The chain has TRBV6-1 and TRBJ2-5; possible D gene TRBD2, 7 bases. Read coverage stops 3 residues before the CDR3 terminus; the germline J gene supplies the remainder. This CDR3 has 14 amino acids. Trimming took 3 bases from V and 2 from J, leaving 10 bases between them. Germline V lookup: CDR1 MNHNS, CDR2 SASEGT.

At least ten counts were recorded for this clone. The sequenced part of the CDR3 DNA is TGCGCCAGCAGCTCGGCCGCGGATTCACCC. This translates into CASSSAADSP. From start to end, the CDR3 is CASSSAADSPLHF. J is TRBJ1-6 and V is TRBV5-1; no definite D call. The read comes to an end 3 residues before the CDR3 does, leaving the germline J gene to fill in the end. Trimming removed 3 bases from V and 8 bases from J, with 9 bases in between. The length of the CDR3 is 13 residues. Per germline, CDR1 SGHRS and CDR2 YFSETQ.

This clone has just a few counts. The DNA read from the CDR3 is TGTGCCATCAGTGAGGTTGAGACTAGCAGCTCCTACGAG. Translated, it gives CAISEVETSSSYE. The complete CDR3 sequence is CAISEVETSSSYEQYF. This chain joins TRBV10-3 and TRBJ2-7; TRBD2 matches at 7 bases. The read terminates 3 residues before the CDR3 end, so the remaining end is supplied by the germline J gene. Germline V CDR1 and CDR2: ENHRY, SYGVKD. CDR3 length: 16 residues. Trimming cost V 2 bases and J 0 bases; bases outside gene matches: 7.

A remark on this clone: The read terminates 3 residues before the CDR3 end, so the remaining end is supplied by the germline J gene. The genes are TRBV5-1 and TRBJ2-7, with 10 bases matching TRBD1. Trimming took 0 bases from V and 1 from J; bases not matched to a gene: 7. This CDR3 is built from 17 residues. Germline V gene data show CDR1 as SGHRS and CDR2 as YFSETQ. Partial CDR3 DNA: TGCGCCAGCAGCTTGGGGGACAGGGGTCTAGGATCCTACGAG. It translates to CASSLGDRGLGSYE. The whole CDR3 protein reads CASSLGDRGLGSYEQYF.

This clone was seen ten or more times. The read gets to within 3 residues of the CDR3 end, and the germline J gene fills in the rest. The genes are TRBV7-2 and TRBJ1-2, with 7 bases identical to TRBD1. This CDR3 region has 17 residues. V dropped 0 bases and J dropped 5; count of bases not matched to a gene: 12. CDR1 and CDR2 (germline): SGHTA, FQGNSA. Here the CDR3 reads CASSLALGQDRTYGYTF. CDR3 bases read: TGTGCCAGCAGCTTAGCCCTAGGACAGGACCGCACTTATGGC.

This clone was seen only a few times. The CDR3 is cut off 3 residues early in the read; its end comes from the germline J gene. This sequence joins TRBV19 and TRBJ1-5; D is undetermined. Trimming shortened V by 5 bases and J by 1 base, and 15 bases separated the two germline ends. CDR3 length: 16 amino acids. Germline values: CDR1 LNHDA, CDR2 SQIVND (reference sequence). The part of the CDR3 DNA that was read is TGTGCCAGTAGTCCCTTCCAAGCGGCCAGCAATCAGCCC. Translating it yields CASSPFQAASNQP. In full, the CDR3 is CASSPFQAASNQPQHF.